A single sample is the source of the 5 T cell receptor beta chains below, sequenced in a study of T-cell reconstitution after alpha-beta-depleted transplantation in children. Preparation of the TCRbeta library involved a method that used unique molecular identifiers. MiXCR, run by TCRdb on the PCR reads, gives a single entry per CDR3 protein. The sample holds about 980,000 distinct CDR3 sequences, roughly 29% seen once. Source: PBMCs, mostly from graft donor cells, taken 360 days after TCRalphabeta/CD19-depleted stem cell transplant. The source of these receptors is a boy under two years old who had a stem cell transplant for SCID, so the T cells may come from the graft donor.

This clonotype was recorded a few times. This chain joins TRBV29-1 and TRBJ2-7; 7 bases are a match to TRBD1. Germline lookup yields CDR1 SQVTM and CDR2 ANQGSEA. The length of the CDR3 is 12 residues. Unmatched junction bases numbered 7, after V lost 8 bases and J lost 3 bases. This CDR3 is CSITGVNYEQYF. CDR3 bases: TGCAGCATAACAGGGGTGAACTACGAGCAGTACTTC.

A few counts support this clonotype. The CDR3 is CASSLGLLAGKGISNEQFF. For the CDR3, the DNA is TGCGCCAGCAGCTTGGGGCTTCTAGCGGGAAAGGGGATTAGCAATGAGCAGTTCTTC. V and J are TRBV5-1 and TRBJ2-1, with 9 bases matching TRBD2. The germline gives CDR1 SGHRS, CDR2 YFSETQ. This CDR3 has 19 residues. V dropped 0 bases and J dropped 6; count of bases not matched to a gene: 16.

This clonotype occurred many times. The chain carries TRBV28 and TRBJ2-3, with 7 bases lining up with TRBD1. V was pared by 5 bases and J by 11 bases, with 4 bases of the junction left unmatched. The CDR3 totals 11 residues. Looked up from germline, CDR1 is MDHEN and CDR2 is SYDVKM. CDR3 in amino acids: CASSDRERQYF. The CDR3 DNA reads as TGTGCCAGCAGTGACAGGGAAAGGCAGTATTTT.

A single count supports this clonotype. CDR3 bases: TGTGCCAGCAGTCCCATCAGGGGGGGCCGCGATACGCAGTATTTT. Translating it yields CASSPIRGGRDTQYF. The chain has TRBV2 and TRBJ2-3, with D perhaps given as TRBD1 or TRBD2 (7 bases each). Trimming shortened V by 5 bases and J by 6 bases, and 18 bases separated the two germline ends. Germline V lookup: CDR1 SNHLY, CDR2 FYNNEI. The CDR3 extends over 15 amino acids.

The chain links TRBV18 to TRBJ2-3; TRBD2 is a possible D gene (5 bases). Germline V gene lookup returns CDR1 KGHSH and CDR2 LQKENI. This CDR3 region has 15 residues. V lost 4 bases and J lost 6, with 17 bases in between. The CDR3 protein is CASSREGVPGDTQYF. CDR3 DNA: TGTGCCAGCTCACGGGAAGGCGTCCCGGGGGATACGCAGTATTTT.